By its share, the clone carrying this T cell receptor (beta chain) is medium-sized. The data originate from a study of T cell repertoires in aging, cancer and after chemotherapy. Amplification of TCR beta used genomic DNA extracted from peripheral blood. With V trimmed by 6 bases and J by 1 base, 3 bases remained unmatched. Per the germline V gene, CDR1 is ENHRY and CDR2 is SYGVKD. The CDR3 length is 13 residues. A mixed TRB-A/B primer pool amplified rearranged TRB by multiplex touch-down PCR. Via MiXCR, TCRdb re-called the multiplex PCR reads, giving one row per CDR3 protein. The table has under 7,500 distinct CDR3 sequences, 20% to 25% seen once.

This sequence originates from a human donor with a blood cancer. Sequenced: blood. The chain is built from TRBV10-3 and TRBJ2-7; TRBD1 aligns across 7 bases. The CDR3 DNA is TGTGCCATCAGCGGACAGGATTCCTACGAGCAGTACTTC. Residues: CAISGQDSYEQYF.